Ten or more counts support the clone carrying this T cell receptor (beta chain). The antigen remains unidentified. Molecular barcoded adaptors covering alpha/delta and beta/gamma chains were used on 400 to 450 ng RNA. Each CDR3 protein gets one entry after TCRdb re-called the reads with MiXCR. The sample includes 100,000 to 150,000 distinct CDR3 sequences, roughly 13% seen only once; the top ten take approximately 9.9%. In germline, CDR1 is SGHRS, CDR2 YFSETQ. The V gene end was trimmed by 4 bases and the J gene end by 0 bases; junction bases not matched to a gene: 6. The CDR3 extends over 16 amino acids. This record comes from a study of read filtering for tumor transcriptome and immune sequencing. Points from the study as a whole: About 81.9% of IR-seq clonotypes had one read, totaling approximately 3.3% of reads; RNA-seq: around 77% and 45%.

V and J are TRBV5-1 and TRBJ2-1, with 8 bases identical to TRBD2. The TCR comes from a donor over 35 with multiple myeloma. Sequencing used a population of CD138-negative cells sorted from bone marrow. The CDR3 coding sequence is TGCGCCAGCAGCCCCGCGGGAGGCAACTCCTACAATGAGCAGTTCTTC. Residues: CASSPAGGNSYNEQFF.